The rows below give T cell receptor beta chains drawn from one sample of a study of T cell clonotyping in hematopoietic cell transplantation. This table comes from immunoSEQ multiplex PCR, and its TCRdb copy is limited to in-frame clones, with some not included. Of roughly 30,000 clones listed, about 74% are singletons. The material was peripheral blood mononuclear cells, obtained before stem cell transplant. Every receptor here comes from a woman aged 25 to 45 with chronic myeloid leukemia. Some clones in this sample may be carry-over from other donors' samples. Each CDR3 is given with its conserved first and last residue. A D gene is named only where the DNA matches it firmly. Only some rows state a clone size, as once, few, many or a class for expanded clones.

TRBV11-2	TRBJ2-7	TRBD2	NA	CASSLSSLTGGSYEQYF	TGTGCCAGCAGCTTAAGCTCCCTAACGGGGGGCTCCTACGAGCAGTACTTC
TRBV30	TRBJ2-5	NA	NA	CARKGIGQETQYF	TGTGCCCGAAAGGGGATTGGGCAAGAGACCCAGTACTTC
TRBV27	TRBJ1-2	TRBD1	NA	CASSLNRGQNGYTF	TGTGCCAGCAGTTTAAACAGGGGTCAAAATGGCTACACCTTC
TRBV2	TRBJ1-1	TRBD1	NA	CASTFRGWDTEAFF	TGTGCCAGCACGTTCAGGGGGTGGGACACTGAAGCTTTCTTT
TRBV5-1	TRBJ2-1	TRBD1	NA	CASSLEQGWNNEQFF	TGCGCCAGCAGCTTGGAACAGGGGTGGAACAATGAGCAGTTCTTC
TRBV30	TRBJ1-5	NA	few	CAWSVSSQPQHF	TGTGCCTGGAGTGTTAGTTCACAGCCCCAGCATTTT
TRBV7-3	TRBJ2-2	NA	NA	CASSGTGAGTGELFF	TGTGCCAGCAGCGGTACGGGGGCGGGAACCGGGGAGCTGTTTTTT
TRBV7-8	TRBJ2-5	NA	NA	CASSFGYKETQYF	TGTGCCAGCAGCTTTGGGTACAAAGAGACCCAGTACTTC
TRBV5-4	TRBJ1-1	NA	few	CASSLGTDKAFF	TGTGCCAGCAGCTTGGGGACAGATAAGGCTTTCTTT
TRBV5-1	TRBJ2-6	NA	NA	CASTGAGANVLTF	TGCGCCAGCACGGGGGCTGGGGCCAACGTCCTGACTTTC
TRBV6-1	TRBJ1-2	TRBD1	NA	CASSEGTTGGKGYTF	TGTGCCAGCAGTGAAGGAACTACAGGGGGCAAGGGCTACACCTTC
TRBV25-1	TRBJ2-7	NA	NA	CASSPGAEQYF	TGTGCCAGCAGTCCCGGGGCCGAGCAGTACTTC
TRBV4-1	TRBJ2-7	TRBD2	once	CASSQEVTSGRYEQYF	TGCGCCAGCAGCCAAGAGGTGACTAGCGGGCGCTACGAGCAGTACTTC
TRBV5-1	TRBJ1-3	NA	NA	CASSLPGGNTIYF	TGCGCCAGCAGCTTGCCAGGTGGAAACACCATATATTTT
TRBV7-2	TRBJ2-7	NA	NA	CASSLGGARGTIYEQYF	TGTGCCAGCAGCTTAGGTGGTGCCAGGGGAACTATCTACGAGCAGTACTTC
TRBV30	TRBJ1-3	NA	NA	CAWSDISGQRIRNTIYF	TGTGCCTGGAGTGACATATCTGGGCAGAGAATAAGAAACACCATATATTTT
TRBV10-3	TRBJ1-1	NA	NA	CAISGRGGTEAFF	TGTGCCATCAGTGGCCGGGGTGGCACTGAAGCTTTCTTT
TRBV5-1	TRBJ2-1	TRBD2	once	CASRGTSGGAYNEQFF	TGCGCCAGCAGAGGGACTAGCGGGGGGGCATACAATGAGCAGTTCTTC
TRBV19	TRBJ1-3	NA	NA	CASSSQVFSGNTIYF	TGTGCCAGTAGTTCACAGGTCTTCTCTGGAAACACCATATATTTT
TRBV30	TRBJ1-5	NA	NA	CAWSIWGGGQPQHF	TGTGCCTGGAGTATTTGGGGAGGCGGTCAGCCCCAGCATTTT
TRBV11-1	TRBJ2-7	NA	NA	CASSLDRTYEQYF	TGTGCCAGCAGCCTGGACAGAACCTACGAGCAGTACTTC
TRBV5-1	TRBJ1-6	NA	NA	CASSLGDTRNSPLHF	TGCGCCAGCAGCTTGGGGGACACTCGTAATTCACCCCTCCACTTT
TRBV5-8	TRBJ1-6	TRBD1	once	CASSLGTGDSPLHF	TGTGCCAGCAGCTTGGGGACAGGGGATTCACCCCTCCACTTT